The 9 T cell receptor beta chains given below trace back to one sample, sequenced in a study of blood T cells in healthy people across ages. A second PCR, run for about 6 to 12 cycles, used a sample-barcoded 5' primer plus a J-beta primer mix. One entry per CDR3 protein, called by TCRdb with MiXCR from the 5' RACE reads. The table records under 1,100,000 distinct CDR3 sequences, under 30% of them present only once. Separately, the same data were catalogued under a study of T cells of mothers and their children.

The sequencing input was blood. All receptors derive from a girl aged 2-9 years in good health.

The CDR3 region has the DNA TGCAGCGTTCACCGGGACAGGCTGGATAAGGGAGCTTTCTTT. It translates to CSVHRDRLDKGAFF. J is TRBJ1-1 and V is TRBV29-1; TRBD1 matches at 8 bases. The CDR3 extends over 14 amino acids. Germline V gives CDR1 SQVTM, CDR2 ANQGSEA. The V and J ends lost 5 bases and 10 bases, in that order; junction bases with no gene match: 15.

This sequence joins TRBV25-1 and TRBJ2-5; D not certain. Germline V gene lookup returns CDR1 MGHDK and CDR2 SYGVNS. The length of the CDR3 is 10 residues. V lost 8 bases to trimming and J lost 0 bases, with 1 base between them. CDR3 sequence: CASYQETQYF. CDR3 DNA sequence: TGTGCCAGCTACCAAGAGACCCAGTACTTC.

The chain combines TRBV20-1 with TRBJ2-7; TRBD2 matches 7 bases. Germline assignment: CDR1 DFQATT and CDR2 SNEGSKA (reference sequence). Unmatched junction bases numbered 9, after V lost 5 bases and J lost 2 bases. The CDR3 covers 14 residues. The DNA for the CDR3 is TGCAGTGCTTCGGATTCTAGCGGTCCCTACGAGCAGTACTTC. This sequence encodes CSASDSSGPYEQYF.

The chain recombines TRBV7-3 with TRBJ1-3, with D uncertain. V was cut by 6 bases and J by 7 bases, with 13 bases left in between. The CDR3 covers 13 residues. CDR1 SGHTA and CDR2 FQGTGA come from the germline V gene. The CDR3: CASSSGRANTIYF. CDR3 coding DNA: TGTGCCAGCAGTTCCGGACGGGCGAACACCATATATTTT.

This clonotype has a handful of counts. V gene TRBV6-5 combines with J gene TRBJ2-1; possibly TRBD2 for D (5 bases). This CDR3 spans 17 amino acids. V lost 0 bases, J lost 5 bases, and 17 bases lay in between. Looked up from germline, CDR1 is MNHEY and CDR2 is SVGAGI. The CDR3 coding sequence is TGTGCCAGCAGTTACTCTGACCGAGGGTGGGAGCACAATGAGCAGTTCTTC. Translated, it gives CASSYSDRGWEHNEQFF.

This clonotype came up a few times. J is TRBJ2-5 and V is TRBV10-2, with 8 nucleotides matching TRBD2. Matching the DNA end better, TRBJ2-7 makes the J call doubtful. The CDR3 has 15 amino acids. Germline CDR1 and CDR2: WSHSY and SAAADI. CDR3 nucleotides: TGCGCCAGCAGCCACGGGACTAGAGGTTTCGACGAGCAGTACTTC. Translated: CASSHGTRGFDEQYF.

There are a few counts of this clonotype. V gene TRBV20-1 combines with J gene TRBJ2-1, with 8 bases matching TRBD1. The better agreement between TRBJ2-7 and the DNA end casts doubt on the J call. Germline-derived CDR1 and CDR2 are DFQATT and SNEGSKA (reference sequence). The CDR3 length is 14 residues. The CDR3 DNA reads TGCAGTGCTAGAGGTGGACAGGGCATCTACGAGCAGTACTTC. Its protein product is CSARGGQGIYEQYF.

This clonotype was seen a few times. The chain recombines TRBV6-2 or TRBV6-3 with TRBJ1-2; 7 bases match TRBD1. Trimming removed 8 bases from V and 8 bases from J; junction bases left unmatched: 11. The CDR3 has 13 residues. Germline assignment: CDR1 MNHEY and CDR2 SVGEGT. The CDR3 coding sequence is TGTGCCAGCGGATTACCTACAGGGGACGGCTACACCTTC. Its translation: CASGLPTGDGYTF.

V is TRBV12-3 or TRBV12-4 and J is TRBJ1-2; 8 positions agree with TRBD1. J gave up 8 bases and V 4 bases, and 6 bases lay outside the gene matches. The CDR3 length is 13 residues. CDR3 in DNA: TGTGCCAGCAGTTCGGGACAGGCAGGAGGCTACACCTTC. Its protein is CASSSGQAGGYTF.